Listed below are T cell receptor beta chains from one sample, sequenced in a study of control samples from healthy donors and cancer patients. Sequencing used immunoSEQ multiplex PCR; TCRdb keeps in-frame clones, though not all of them. The repertoire holds 150,000 to 180,000 clones, with just under 95% as singletons. Input material: blood. These TCRs come from a man in his forties or fifties in good health. Each CDR3 is given with its conserved first and last residue.

TRBV11-1	TRBJ2-5	16	CASSLGSGGLVETQYF
TRBV6-1	TRBJ1-3	17	CASSEAGWRSSGNTIYF
TRBV3-1/TRBV3-2	TRBJ2-7	16	CASSQPRGVGSYEQYF
TRBV11-2	TRBJ2-2	15	CASSPRQANTGELFF
TRBV12-3/TRBV12-4	TRBJ1-2	12	CASIRTGSGYTF
TRBV18	TRBJ1-3	17	CASSPKMLGDSGNTIYF
TRBV6-5	TRBJ2-1	14	CASSLGGAYNEQFF
TRBV12-3/TRBV12-4	TRBJ1-1	13	CASSLIRRTEAFF
TRBV6-5	TRBJ1-6	13	CATRDRPNSPLHF
TRBV19	TRBJ2-1	15	CASSLGGGAVNEQFF
TRBV4-1	TRBJ2-7	15	CASSHPGQESYEQYF
TRBV19	TRBJ2-6	14	CASSITSGANVLTF
TRBV6-1	TRBJ2-7	15	CASSEALKLRSEQYF
TRBV11-2	TRBJ1-6	14	CASSLSGFNSPLHF
TRBV28	TRBJ1-2	15	CASSPTGQIHYGYTF
TRBV11-2	TRBJ1-1	11	CASSLASEAFF
TRBV28	TRBJ1-2	13	CASSSDRVDGYTF
TRBV5-1	TRBJ2-7	14	CASSWTESSYEQYF
TRBV18	TRBJ1-5	18	CASSPGGQNDRSNQPQHF
TRBV19	TRBJ1-5	15	CASSIGGQSNQPQHF
TRBV5-4	TRBJ1-2	14	CASSSFTGNYGYTF
TRBV18	TRBJ1-1	16	CASSPYRDGFDTEAFF
TRBV24-1	TRBJ2-5	13	CATSGGGTKTQYF
TRBV2	TRBJ2-6	13	CASMKTGANVLTF
TRBV30	TRBJ1-3	13	CAWMAGRGNTIYF
TRBV27	TRBJ1-2	14	CASSPRQSNYGYTF
TRBV18	TRBJ1-1	16	CASSPVTAGSSTEAFF
TRBV5-1	TRBJ1-2	16	CASSYESGSSNYGYTF
TRBV27	TRBJ1-1	15	CASSSEPGGRTEAFF
TRBV7-2	TRBJ2-7	15	CASSLAGTASYEQYF
TRBV7-9	TRBJ2-1	17	CASSLARRLAGGTEQFF